This T cell receptor beta chain was documented in a study of blood T cells in healthy people across ages. Trimming took off 0 bases at V and 3 bases at J, with 16 bases between the two ends. CDR3 length: 17 amino acids. The germline V gene encodes CDR1 LGHNT and CDR2 FRNRAP. This clonotype was found a few times. A J-beta primer mix and a sample-barcoded 5' primer were used in a second PCR of about 7 to 12 cycles. Each CDR3 protein gets one entry after TCRdb re-called the 5' RACE reads with MiXCR. The data contain more than 900,000 distinct CDR3 sequences, about 29% of them singletons. These records were also assigned to another study, of T cells of mothers and their children. That source reports: A few healthy Caucasian mothers served as donors, and their six children did as well.

The TCR was taken from a woman aged 40 to 55 in good health. The chain couples TRBV12-5 to TRBJ2-3; D may be TRBD2 (5 bases). Sequences were obtained from blood. Written as DNA, the CDR3 is TGTGCTAGTGGTTTGGTACTTTCACGGGATAATACAGATACGCAGTATTTT. Its protein is CASGLVLSRDNTDTQYF.